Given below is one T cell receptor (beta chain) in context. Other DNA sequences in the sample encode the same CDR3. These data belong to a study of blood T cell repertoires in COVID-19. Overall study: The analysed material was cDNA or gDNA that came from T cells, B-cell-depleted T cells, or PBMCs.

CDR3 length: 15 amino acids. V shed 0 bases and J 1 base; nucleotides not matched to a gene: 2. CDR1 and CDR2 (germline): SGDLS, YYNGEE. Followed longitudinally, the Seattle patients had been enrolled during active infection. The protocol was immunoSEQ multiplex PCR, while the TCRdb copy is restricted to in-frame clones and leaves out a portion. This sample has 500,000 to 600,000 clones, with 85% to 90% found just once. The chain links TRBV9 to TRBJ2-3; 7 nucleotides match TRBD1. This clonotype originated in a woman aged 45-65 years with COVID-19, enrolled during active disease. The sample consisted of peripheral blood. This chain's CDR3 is CASSVATGGTDTQYF. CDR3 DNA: TGTGCCAGCAGCGTAGCTACAGGGGGCACAGATACGCAGTATTTT.